The next 29 T cell receptor beta chains were all read from a single sample in a study of control samples from healthy donors and cancer patients. Repertoires were generated with immunoSEQ multiplex PCR, while TCRdb's copy carries only in-frame clones and drops some. The sample has some 130,000 clones; around 90% are singletons. Source material: blood. The receptor set was obtained from a man aged 25-40 years in good health.

This chain links TRBV2 with TRBJ2-1; TRBD2 matches at 9 bases. The CDR3 covers 17 residues. Trimming removed 3 bases from V and 4 bases from J; junction bases left unmatched: 10. Germline CDR1 reads SNHLY; CDR2 reads FYNNEI. CDR3 residues: CASSEYGTSWGYNEQFF. The CDR3 nucleotides are TGTGCCAGCAGTGAGTACGGGACTAGCTGGGGGTACAATGAGCAGTTCTTC.

The V call is TRBV5-1, the J call TRBJ2-3; D remains ambiguous. The germline CDR1 and CDR2 sequences are SGHRS and YFSETQ. The V gene lost 2 bases and the J gene lost 5 bases, with 6 bases spanning the gap. The CDR3 loop spans 12 amino acids. The CDR3 nucleotides read TGCGCCAGCAGCTTTTCTAGAGATACGCAGTATTTT. Translated: CASSFSRDTQYF.

This chain links TRBV18 with TRBJ2-1; TRBD1 is a possible D gene (5 bases). Germline loops: CDR1 KGHSH, CDR2 LQKENI. V was shortened by 1 base and J by 4 bases, with 14 bases between the two germline ends. This CDR3 spans 16 amino acids. The DNA of the CDR3 is TGTGCCAGCTCACCACTCTGGACAAGCAAGTACAATGAGCAGTTCTTC. Its translation is CASSPLWTSKYNEQFF. Together with reference TRBV18 and TRBJ2-1, the CDR3 gives the full variable domain: NAGVMQNPRHLVRRRGQEARLRCSPMKGHSHVYWYRQLPEEGLKFMVYLQKENIIDESGMPKERFSAEFPKEGPSILRIQQVVRGDSAAYFCASSPLWTSKYNEQFFGPGTRLTVL.

This chain links TRBV10-3 with TRBJ1-3, with unresolved D. V lost 10 bases and J 0 bases, leaving 10 bases between the germline ends. This CDR3 has 13 residues. Germline V gene data show CDR1 as ENHRY and CDR2 as SYGVKD. CDR3 coding DNA: TGTGCCACCTTGGGTTTCTCTGGAAACACCATATATTTT. It is translated as CATLGFSGNTIYF.

V and J are TRBV5-4 and TRBJ1-1; D gene unclear. The germline CDR1 and CDR2 sequences are SGHNT and YYREEE (reference sequence). The CDR3 contains 15 residues. V was clipped by 4 bases and J by 8 bases, with 21 bases between them. This CDR3 is CASSPSRPPKSEAFF. The CDR3 DNA follows: TGTGCCAGCAGCCCCTCCAGGCCCCCTAAATCCGAAGCTTTCTTT.

The chain combines TRBV11-3 with TRBJ2-3, with D perhaps matching TRBD1 (6 bases). The CDR3 loop spans 15 amino acids. CDR1 and CDR2 from the germline V gene are SGHNT and YENEEA. The V end lost 5 bases, the J end lost 0 bases, and 12 bases lay between the germline ends. In DNA form, the CDR3 reads TGTGCCAGCAGCCTCGGGGACACTAGCACAGATACGCAGTATTTT. It yields the protein CASSLGDTSTDTQYF.

The rearrangement uses TRBV12-3 or TRBV12-4 and TRBJ1-2; D call uncertain. The V and J ends lost 7 bases and 6 bases respectively, with 9 bases between them. CDR3 length equals 11 residues. CDR3 amino acids: CASTYRDGYTF. Here the CDR3 DNA reads TGTGCCAGCACATACCGGGATGGCTACACCTTC.

The chain has TRBV20-1 and TRBJ2-1; no reliable D call. The germline V and J ends were trimmed by 7 bases and 5 bases, with 9 bases remaining between them. This CDR3 has 11 residues. CDR1 is DFQATT and CDR2 is SNEGSKA in the germline V gene (reference sequence). CDR3 amino acids: CSGRENNEQFF. As DNA, the CDR3 is TGCAGTGGGCGCGAAAACAATGAGCAGTTCTTC.

This clone appeared a single time. V is TRBV11-3 and J is TRBJ2-1; no firm D call. Trimming removed 5 bases from V and 12 bases from J, with 14 bases in between. The CDR3 runs 12 residues. The germline CDR1 and CDR2 sequences are SGHNT and YENEEA. The CDR3 nucleotides read TGTGCCAGCAGCCTCCCTAACAGAGGGCAGTTCTTC. Residues: CASSLPNRGQFF. The whole variable domain, remainder taken from reference TRBV11-3 and TRBJ2-1, is EAGVVQSPRYKIIEKKQPVAFWCNPISGHNTLYWYLQNLGQGPELLIRYENEEAVDDSQLPKDRFSAERLKGVDSTLKIQPAELGDSAVYLCASSLPNRGQFFGPGTRLTVL.

This chain connects TRBV4-2 to TRBJ2-3, with 12 bases that match TRBD2. The junction had 4 bases not matched to a gene; V was cut back by 1 base and J by 5 bases. This CDR3 contains 16 residues. From germline, CDR1 is LGHNA and CDR2 YNFKEQ. This CDR3 is CASSQVLAGGQDTQYF. In DNA, the CDR3 is TGTGCCAGCAGCCAAGTCCTAGCGGGAGGGCAAGATACGCAGTATTTT.

The chain combines TRBV4-1 with TRBJ2-5; D is ambiguous. CDR1 is MGHRA and CDR2 is YSYEKL in the germline V gene. This CDR3 spans 13 amino acids. Trimming left V 4 bases short and J 5 bases short, with 11 bases between. CDR3 bases: TGCGCCAGCAGCCCCGCCTTAGTGGAGACCCAGTACTTC. It codes for CASSPALVETQYF.

V and J are TRBV6-5 and TRBJ1-2; perhaps TRBD1 as D (5 bases). Germline values: CDR1 MNHEY, CDR2 SVGAGI. With 9 bases removed from V and 5 bases from J, the gap between germline ends came to 22 bases. The CDR3 runs to 15 residues. The CDR3 DNA sequence: TGTGCCAGTCAAGCAGTCGGGGGACCGAAATATGGCTACACCTTC. Amino acids: CASQAVGGPKYGYTF.

This sequence joins TRBV12-3 or TRBV12-4 and TRBJ2-3, with TRBD1 matching over 10 bases. The V gene end was trimmed by 8 bases and the J gene end by 6 bases; junction bases not matched to a gene: 5. The CDR3 contains 13 residues. As DNA, the CDR3 is TGTGCCAGCGCGGGACAGGGGTCGGATACGCAGTATTTT. Amino acids: CASAGQGSDTQYF.

The V gene is TRBV4-1, the J gene TRBJ2-3; 8 bases fit TRBD2. In germline, CDR1 is MGHRA, CDR2 YSYEKL. This CDR3 contains 15 residues. The V gene end was trimmed by 0 bases and the J gene end by 3 bases; junction bases not matched to a gene: 2. In DNA, the CDR3 is TGCGCCAGCAGCCAAGATCAGCGGGAGACAGATACGCAGTATTTT. It specifies CASSQDQRETDTQYF.

The rearrangement links TRBV25-1 to TRBJ2-3; the D gene could be TRBD1 or TRBD2 (5 bases each). Germline assignment: CDR1 MGHDK and CDR2 SYGVNS. The CDR3 is made up of 14 amino acids. V was clipped by 4 bases and J by 6 bases, with 14 bases between them. The CDR3 is CASSGGGPGDTQYF. The CDR3 bases are TGTGCCAGCAGTGGGGGCGGGCCGGGGGATACGCAGTATTTT.

The gene calls are TRBV28 and TRBJ1-5; the D gene is possibly TRBD1 (5 bases). CDR3 size: 16 residues. Trimming left V 3 bases short and J 1 base short, with 13 bases between. The V gene's germline CDR1 is MDHEN and CDR2 SYDVKM. The CDR3 loop is CASSFVLRGSNQPQHF. Written as DNA, the CDR3 is TGTGCCAGCAGTTTTGTTTTAAGGGGAAGCAATCAGCCCCAGCATTTT. Combining the CDR3 with reference TRBV28 and TRBJ1-5 gives the whole variable domain DVKVTQSSRYLVKRTGEKVFLECVQDMDHENMFWYRQDPGLGLRLIYFSYDVKMKEKGDIPEGYSVSREKKERFSLILESASTNQTSMYLCASSFVLRGSNQPQHFGDGTRLSIL.

The chain links TRBV12-3 or TRBV12-4 to TRBJ2-5, with D hard to call. V dropped 1 base and J dropped 9 bases, with 12 bases sitting between them. This CDR3 contains 13 residues. The CDR3 is CASSLGSFRAQYF. As DNA, the CDR3 is TGTGCCAGCAGTTTAGGGTCCTTCCGGGCCCAGTACTTC.

The chain is built from TRBV7-9 and TRBJ1-2; D is possibly TRBD1 (5 bases). Looked up from germline, CDR1 is SEHNR and CDR2 is FQNEAQ (reference sequence). This CDR3 spans 13 amino acids. Trimming stripped 5 bases from V and 3 bases from J, with 10 bases between. CDR3 DNA: TGTGCCAGCAGCCCGGGGACGGACTATGGCTACACCTTC. Translating it yields CASSPGTDYGYTF.

The rearrangement links TRBV28 to TRBJ1-2, with no clear D. This CDR3 has 15 amino acids. Germline CDR1 and CDR2: MDHEN and SYDVKM. V gave up 3 bases and J gave up 7 bases, with 18 bases separating them. CDR3 amino acids: CASSFSNPTLSGYTF. CDR3 coding DNA: TGTGCCAGCAGTTTTTCTAACCCGACCCTCTCTGGCTACACCTTC.

The chain links TRBV10-3 to TRBJ2-3; D is ambiguous. Germline V gene data show CDR1 as ENHRY and CDR2 as SYGVKD. The length of the CDR3 is 13 residues. Trimming cost V 8 bases and J 0 bases, with 9 bases left between them. Here the CDR3 reads CAISVSSTDTQYF. As DNA, the CDR3 is TGTGCCATCTCGGTTTCGAGCACAGATACGCAGTATTTT.

V gene TRBV19 combines with J gene TRBJ2-2; TRBD1 is a possible D gene (6 bases). Germline V CDR1 and CDR2: LNHDA, SQIVND (reference sequence). V lost 7 bases to trimming and J lost 5 bases, with 14 bases between them. The CDR3 contains 14 residues. DNA for the CDR3: TGTGCCAGTACTGCAGGGGAATATACCGGGGAGCTGTTTTTT. It yields the protein CASTAGEYTGELFF.

The genes are TRBV7-9 and TRBJ2-5; D not certain. Per germline, CDR1 SEHNR and CDR2 FQNEAQ (reference sequence). This CDR3 is 13 amino acids long. Trimming pared 1 base from V and 7 bases from J, leaving 10 bases between. The CDR3 DNA sequence: TGTGCCAGCAGCTTAGTCGGGTCCGGGACCCAGTACTTC. Protein product: CASSLVGSGTQYF.

V gene TRBV14 combines with J gene TRBJ1-1, with unresolved D. Germline V gene sequence: CDR1 SGHDN, CDR2 FVKESK. The germline V and J ends were trimmed by 1 base and 5 bases, with 20 bases remaining between them. The CDR3 is made up of 17 amino acids. The CDR3 DNA is TGTGCCAGCAGCCAAGTAGGAACCATTCTTCGCAGAACTGAAGCTTTCTTT. Translation: CASSQVGTILRRTEAFF. Drawing the rest from reference TRBV14 and TRBJ1-1, the complete variable domain is EAGVTQFPSHSVIEKGQTVTLRCDPISGHDNLYWYRRVMGKEIKFLLHFVKESKQDESGMPNNRFLAERTGGTYSTLKVQPAELEDSGVYFCASSQVGTILRRTEAFFGQGTRLTVV.

A few counts support this clone. The chain combines TRBV2 with TRBJ1-5; D unclear. V gave up 4 bases and J gave up 9 bases, with 13 bases separating them. From germline, CDR1 is SNHLY and CDR2 FYNNEI. The CDR3 consists of 13 residues. DNA of the CDR3: TGTGCCAGCAGTGGACACCGCGAGCGGCCCCAGCATTTT. This sequence encodes CASSGHRERPQHF.

The chain is built from TRBV2 and TRBJ2-7; D unclear. The ends were cut back, 7 bases at V and 2 bases at J, with 12 bases in the middle. Looked up from germline, CDR1 is SNHLY and CDR2 is FYNNEI. This CDR3 comprises 13 residues. CDR3 bases: TGTGCCAGCAATGGGTGGGGTACCTACGAGCAGTACTTC. This codes for CASNGWGTYEQYF.

On this clone itself: Sequence at one end of the junction differs from germline and may be a read error. CDR3 sequence: CASSLSQGLSQRAKF. The DNA of the CDR3 is TGTGCCAGCAGTTTGTCCCAGGGGCTTTCTCAGCGGGCCAAATTT. The rearrangement uses TRBV28 and TRBJ1-6, with a weak D call TRBD1 (6 bases). The CDR3 spans 15 residues. Germline V gene data show CDR1 as MDHEN and CDR2 as SYDVKM.

The V and J genes are TRBV30 and TRBJ2-3, with 10 bases identical to TRBD2. Germline V gives CDR1 GTSNPN, CDR2 SVGIG (reference sequence). There are 13 residues in the CDR3. J lost 4 bases, V lost 4 bases, and 2 bases had no gene match. CDR3 sequence reads: CAWTSGRSDTQYF. Written as DNA, the CDR3 is TGTGCCTGGACTAGCGGGAGATCAGATACGCAGTATTTT.

This chain links TRBV6-4 with TRBJ1-5; the match to TRBD1 covers 7 bases. This CDR3 contains 15 residues. Germline CDR1 reads MRHNA; CDR2 reads SNTAGT. V shed 2 bases, J shed 4 bases, and the junction held 5 bases outside the gene matches. The CDR3, as DNA: TGTGCCAGCAGTGACACGTTACAGGGGAATCAGCCCCAGCATTTT. Its protein product is CASSDTLQGNQPQHF.

The CDR3 sequence is CASSKGRYGEAFF. The CDR3 DNA sequence: TGTGCCAGCAGCAAAGGGAGATACGGAGAAGCTTTCTTT. The chain joins TRBV7-2 to TRBJ1-1; D is ambiguous. The CDR3 runs to 13 residues. The V end lost 5 bases, the J end lost 8 bases, and 15 bases lay between the germline ends. Germline lookup yields CDR1 SGHTA and CDR2 FQGNSA.